The 32 T cell receptor beta chains reported below all come from one sample, sequenced in a study of CD4 T cells in relation to SARS-CoV-2 and coronaviruses. Before the COVID-19 pandemic, during about 2011-2019, CD4+ T cells were taken from unexposed donors. After approximately 10 days of culture, CD4+ T cells were isolated. The antigens for these receptors are not known. Using immunoSEQ multiplex PCR, the repertoire was profiled, and TCRdb retains in-frame clones only, with some absent. Among 20,000 to 25,000 clones listed, approximately 70% were seen once. Sequences were obtained from CD4+ T cells from PBMCs, cultured in vitro. These receptors all come from a human donor in good health.

The V and J genes are TRBV7-9 and TRBJ2-7; 10 positions match TRBD2. CDR1 SEHNR and CDR2 FQNEAQ come from the germline V gene (reference sequence). V shed 5 bases, J shed 3 bases, and the junction held 4 bases outside the gene matches. This CDR3 is 14 amino acids long. CDR3 in amino acids: CASSPRLAGYEQYF. The DNA of the CDR3 is TGTGCCAGCAGCCCCAGACTAGCGGGCTACGAGCAGTACTTC.

The chain links TRBV6-5 to TRBJ1-4; TRBD1 is a possible D gene (5 bases). CDR1 and CDR2 from the germline V gene are MNHEY and SVGAGI. This CDR3 is built from 14 residues. Trimming left V 7 bases short and J 4 bases short, with 13 bases between. The CDR3 nucleotides are TGTGCCAGCAAACTGGGGGTTTTTAATGAAAAACTGTTTTTT. Translated, it gives CASKLGVFNEKLFF.

The chain uses TRBV2 and TRBJ2-7, with 11 positions matching TRBD2. Germline CDR1 SNHLY, CDR2 FYNNEI. The CDR3 has 13 amino acids. With V trimmed by 4 bases and J by 6 bases, 2 bases remained unmatched. Written as DNA, the CDR3 is TGTGCCAGCAGTGTTCTAGCGGGAGGCGAGCAGTACTTC. Translated: CASSVLAGGEQYF.

The chain has TRBV12-3 or TRBV12-4 and TRBJ1-1; the match to TRBD1 covers 7 bases. CDR3 length: 12 amino acids. With V trimmed by 6 bases and J by 6 bases, 4 bases remained unmatched. The CDR3 nucleotides read TGTGCCAGCAGGGACAGGACCTCTGAAGCTTTCTTT. Translating gives CASRDRTSEAFF.

This clone was found once. As DNA, the CDR3 is TGCGCCAGCAGCTTTCGGGGCAGGGAGGACTCACCCCTCCACTTT. It specifies CASSFRGREDSPLHF. This sequence joins TRBV5-1 and TRBJ1-6, with D possibly matching TRBD1 (5 bases). Germline V lookup: CDR1 SGHRS, CDR2 YFSETQ. Trimming removed 2 bases from V and 10 bases from J, with 16 bases in between. This CDR3 is 15 amino acids long.

CDR3 region: CASSPRGGRQDSPLHF. The DNA of the CDR3 is TGTGCCAGCAGTCCAAGGGGGGGCAGGCAGGATTCACCCCTCCACTTT. The chain is built from TRBV2 and TRBJ1-6, with D maybe TRBD1 (6 bases). Germline loops: CDR1 SNHLY, CDR2 FYNNEI. The V end was cut by 5 bases, the J end by 8 bases, with 19 bases between. This CDR3 contains 16 residues.

This clone turned up a few times. The rearrangement uses TRBV5-6 and TRBJ2-5; D uncertain. The CDR3 sequence is 12 residues long. The V gene lost 0 bases and the J gene lost 5 bases, with 5 bases spanning the gap. In germline, CDR1 is SGHDT, CDR2 YYEEEE. The CDR3 reads CASSLAGETQYF. The CDR3 nucleotides read TGTGCCAGCAGCTTGGCCGGGGAGACCCAGTACTTC.

This sequence joins TRBV4-2 and TRBJ2-1; TRBD2 aligns across 16 bases. From germline, CDR1 is LGHNA and CDR2 YNFKEQ. The CDR3 covers 17 residues. The V segment lost 4 bases and the J segment 4 bases; nucleotides outside the gene matches: 4. The CDR3 DNA reads TGTGCCAGCAGCCGGGGACTAGCGGGAGGGGGATACAATGAGCAGTTCTTC. Protein sequence: CASSRGLAGGGYNEQFF.

CDR3 amino acids: CASSSPHGTLNTEAFF. The CDR3 coding sequence is TGTGCCAGCAGCTCTCCCCACGGGACGTTGAACACTGAAGCTTTCTTT. The rearrangement joins TRBV5-4 to TRBJ1-1; D perhaps matches TRBD1 (5 bases). Trimming removed 3 bases at V and 0 bases at J, with 15 bases between. Germline assignment: CDR1 SGHNT and CDR2 YYREEE (reference sequence). The length of the CDR3 is 16 residues.

This clone was observed a handful of times. The J gene is TRBJ2-3, the V gene TRBV4-2; D is perhaps TRBD2 (5 bases). CDR1 and CDR2 (germline): LGHNA, YNFKEQ. The CDR3 has 13 residues. V was shortened by 5 bases and J by 2 bases, with 8 bases between the two germline ends. This CDR3 is CASSTRDTDTQYF. For the CDR3, the DNA is TGTGCCAGCAGCACCCGGGACACAGATACGCAGTATTTT.

The V call is TRBV5-1, the J call TRBJ2-1; TRBD2 aligns across 11 bases. V lost 3 bases to trimming and J lost 5 bases; unmatched junction nucleotides: 4. The CDR3 has 15 amino acids. Germline CDR1 reads SGHRS; CDR2 reads YFSETQ. The CDR3 reads CASSSTSGAHNEQFF. The CDR3 DNA reads TGCGCCAGCAGCTCGACTAGCGGGGCCCACAATGAGCAGTTCTTC.

The rearrangement links TRBV7-9 to TRBJ2-3; 13 nucleotides line up with TRBD2. J lost 4 bases, V lost 1 base, and 5 bases had no gene match. Germline V gives CDR1 SEHNR, CDR2 FQNEAQ (reference sequence). The CDR3 contains 17 residues. This CDR3 is CASSLGLAGGLADTQYF. CDR3 in DNA: TGTGCCAGCAGCTTAGGACTAGCGGGGGGCTTAGCAGATACGCAGTATTTT.

This clone turned up a few times. This chain uses TRBV29-1 with TRBJ2-2; D is unclear. Germline V gene lookup returns CDR1 SQVTM and CDR2 ANQGSEA. The V end was cut by 7 bases, the J end by 1 base, with 4 bases between. The CDR3 has 11 residues. The CDR3, as DNA: TGCAGCGCCAAGAACACCGGGGAGCTGTTTTTT. Its protein product is CSAKNTGELFF.

The V and J genes are TRBV14 and TRBJ1-4, with a possible D match to TRBD1 (5 bases). CDR1 is SGHDN and CDR2 is FVKESK in the germline V gene. The CDR3 contains 15 residues. Between the trimmed V and J ends, which lost 4 bases and 8 bases, there was a span of 17 bases. The DNA of the CDR3 is TGTGCCAGCAGCCTCGGAGGGGCCGAAGGAGAAAAACTGTTTTTT. It yields the protein CASSLGGAEGEKLFF.

This clone was picked up a small number of times. The chain couples TRBV7-9 to TRBJ1-5, with TRBD1 identical over 9 bases. The CDR3 sequence is 17 residues long. CDR1 is SEHNR and CDR2 is FQNEAQ in the germline V gene (reference sequence). Losses at the gene ends were 5 bases for V and 6 bases for J; bases not matched to a gene: 14. Here the CDR3 DNA reads TGTGCCAGCAGCCTAAGTTCGGGACAGGGTATCGGTCAGCCCCAGCATTTT. It is translated as CASSLSSGQGIGQPQHF.

The chain recombines TRBV3-1 (or the pseudogene TRBV3-2) with TRBJ1-5; TRBD1 aligns across 7 bases. With V trimmed by 4 bases and J by 3 bases, 3 bases remained unmatched. This CDR3 has 14 residues. In germline, CDR1 is LGHDT, CDR2 YNNKEL (reference sequence). CDR3 in DNA: TGTGCCAGCAGCCTCGACAGGGTCAATCAGCCCCAGCATTTT. This codes for CASSLDRVNQPQHF.

The chain links TRBV11-2 to TRBJ1-1; D is perhaps TRBD1 (5 bases). Germline assignment: CDR1 SGHAT and CDR2 FQNNGV. The V and J ends lost 5 bases and 0 bases respectively, with 13 bases between them. This CDR3 has 15 amino acids. The CDR3 DNA reads TGTGCCAGCAGCACCGGGACGGCGATGAACACTGAAGCTTTCTTT. It is translated as CASSTGTAMNTEAFF.

V gene TRBV6-5 combines with J gene TRBJ2-3; TRBD1 matches 7 bases. Germline-derived CDR1 and CDR2 are MNHEY and SVGAGI. The CDR3 sequence is 15 residues long. V was pared by 2 bases and J by 5 bases, with 7 bases of the junction left unmatched. CDR3 DNA sequence: TGTGCCAGCAGTTACACAGGGGCAGTCGTAGATACGCAGTATTTT. Translating it yields CASSYTGAVVDTQYF.

V usage is TRBV18 and J usage is TRBJ2-7; 7 bases fit TRBD1. Germline V gives CDR1 KGHSH, CDR2 LQKENI. This CDR3 contains 11 residues. V dropped 5 bases and J dropped 6; count of bases not matched to a gene: 1. CDR3 sequence reads: CASSTGAEQYF. The CDR3, as DNA: TGTGCCAGCTCAACAGGGGCCGAGCAGTACTTC. The whole variable domain, filled in from reference TRBV18 and TRBJ2-7, reads NAGVMQNPRHLVRRRGQEARLRCSPMKGHSHVYWYRQLPEEGLKFMVYLQKENIIDESGMPKERFSAEFPKEGPSILRIQQVVRGDSAAYFCASSTGAEQYFGPGTRLTVT.

This sequence joins TRBV5-6 and TRBJ1-1; D remains ambiguous. The CDR3 runs to 14 residues. Deletions cut 1 base from V and 0 bases from J, with 7 bases between. CDR1 is SGHDT, CDR2 YYEEEE, per germline. CDR3 protein: CASSLYSMNTEAFF. CDR3 nucleotide sequence: TGTGCCAGCAGCTTGTACAGCATGAACACTGAAGCTTTCTTT.

The V gene is TRBV10-3, the J gene TRBJ1-3; possibly TRBD1 for D (5 bases). CDR1 and CDR2 (germline): ENHRY, SYGVKD. Trimming took off 11 bases at V and 0 bases at J, with 14 bases between the two ends. The CDR3 covers 14 residues. The CDR3 DNA reads as TGTGCCGCGCGACAGACCAGCTCTGGAAACACCATATATTTT. Its protein product is CAARQTSSGNTIYF.

V and J are TRBV10-2 and TRBJ2-7, with D uncertain. The CDR3 has 14 residues. V was pared by 10 bases and J by 6 bases, with 22 bases between. The germline gives CDR1 WSHSY, CDR2 SAAADI. The CDR3 loop is CATIPPAWTGEQYF. DNA of the CDR3: TGCGCCACAATCCCCCCCGCCTGGACCGGCGAGCAGTACTTC.

J is TRBJ2-7 and V is TRBV10-3; D not certain. Germline values: CDR1 ENHRY, CDR2 SYGVKD. This CDR3 is 13 amino acids long. Trimming shortened V by 10 bases and J by 4 bases, and 17 bases separated the two germline ends. As DNA, the CDR3 is TGTGCCACCCTGCTGGGATCAGGTTACGAGCAGTACTTC. This translates into CATLLGSGYEQYF.

The chain is built from TRBV5-1 and TRBJ2-2; D ambiguous. Germline-derived CDR1 and CDR2 are SGHRS and YFSETQ. V was cut by 0 bases and J by 7 bases, with 4 bases left in between. CDR3 length: 12 amino acids. CDR3 DNA sequence: TGCGCCAGCAGCTTGGGAAGCGGGGAGCTGTTTTTT. Translated: CASSLGSGELFF.

CDR3 sequence reads: CASSLESSRSDTQYF. CDR3 coding DNA: TGCGCCAGCAGCTTGGAGAGTAGCAGGTCGGATACGCAGTATTTT. The chain carries TRBV5-1 and TRBJ2-3, with D hard to call. The V gene lost 0 bases and the J gene lost 6 bases, with 14 bases spanning the gap. The CDR3 runs 15 residues. Germline V lookup: CDR1 SGHRS, CDR2 YFSETQ. Together with reference TRBV5-1 and TRBJ2-3, the CDR3 gives the full variable domain: KAGVTQTPRYLIKTRGQQVTLSCSPISGHRSVSWYQQTPGQGLQFLFEYFSETQRNKGNFPGRFSGRQFSNSRSEMNVSTLELGDSALYLCASSLESSRSDTQYFGPGTRLTVL.

There are a few counts of this clone. The J gene is TRBJ1-2, the V gene TRBV4-1, with D maybe TRBD1 (5 bases). Trimming stripped 3 bases from V and 8 bases from J, with 13 bases between. This CDR3 is 13 amino acids long. The germline gives CDR1 MGHRA, CDR2 YSYEKL. CDR3 residues: CASSHPGGDGYTF. The DNA for the CDR3 is TGCGCCAGCAGCCATCCTGGGGGGGACGGCTACACCTTC.

This clone was seen only a few times. This rearrangement joins TRBV13 to TRBJ2-2; D ambiguous. From germline, CDR1 is PRHDT and CDR2 FYEKMQ (reference sequence). With 1 base removed from V and 6 bases from J, the gap between germline ends came to 9 bases. This CDR3 region has 14 residues. The CDR3, as DNA: TGTGCCAGCAGCTTAGACCCTGCACCCGGGGAGCTGTTTTTT. This sequence encodes CASSLDPAPGELFF.

The CDR3 protein is CASRTRASGNQPQHF. The DNA for the CDR3 is TGTGCCAGCAGAACACGGGCCTCAGGCAATCAGCCCCAGCATTTT. The chain carries TRBV6-5 and TRBJ1-5; no clear D. V lost 6 bases, J lost 2 bases, and 14 bases lay in between. The CDR3 runs to 15 residues. Per the germline V gene, CDR1 is MNHEY and CDR2 is SVGAGI.

The rearrangement uses TRBV7-8 and TRBJ2-7; D possibly matches TRBD1 or TRBD2 (5 bases each). The CDR3 length is 14 residues. Germline loops: CDR1 SGHVS, CDR2 FQNEAQ. The V end was cut by 6 bases, the J end by 0 bases, with 12 bases between. The CDR3 is CASRSEGTSYEQYF. As DNA, the CDR3 is TGTGCCAGCAGATCCGAGGGGACCTCCTACGAGCAGTACTTC.

This clone was detected only once. The rearrangement joins TRBV6-5 to TRBJ2-5; 7 bases fit TRBD1. The V segment lost 8 bases and the J segment 2 bases; nucleotides outside the gene matches: 2. Germline V CDR1 and CDR2: MNHEY, SVGAGI. CDR3 length: 12 amino acids. The CDR3 DNA reads as TGTGCCAGCTGGGGACAGCAAGAGACCCAGTACTTC. As protein: CASWGQQETQYF.

The V and J genes are TRBV29-1 and TRBJ2-1; 11 nucleotides align to TRBD2. The germline CDR1 and CDR2 sequences are SQVTM and ANQGSEA. The CDR3 length is 14 residues. V shed 6 bases and J 5 bases; nucleotides not matched to a gene: 6. In DNA, the CDR3 is TGCAGCGTGGGGGTAGCGGGGGGGCACAATGAGCAGTTCTTC. Protein: CSVGVAGGHNEQFF.

V is TRBV5-6 and J is TRBJ1-2; 7 bases fit TRBD1. J was trimmed by 5 bases and V by 3 bases; bases with no gene match: 1. The CDR3 has 12 residues. The germline CDR1 and CDR2 sequences are SGHDT and YYEEEE. The DNA for the CDR3 is TGTGCCAGCAGCTCGACAGGGTATGGCTACACCTTC. This gives the protein CASSSTGYGYTF.